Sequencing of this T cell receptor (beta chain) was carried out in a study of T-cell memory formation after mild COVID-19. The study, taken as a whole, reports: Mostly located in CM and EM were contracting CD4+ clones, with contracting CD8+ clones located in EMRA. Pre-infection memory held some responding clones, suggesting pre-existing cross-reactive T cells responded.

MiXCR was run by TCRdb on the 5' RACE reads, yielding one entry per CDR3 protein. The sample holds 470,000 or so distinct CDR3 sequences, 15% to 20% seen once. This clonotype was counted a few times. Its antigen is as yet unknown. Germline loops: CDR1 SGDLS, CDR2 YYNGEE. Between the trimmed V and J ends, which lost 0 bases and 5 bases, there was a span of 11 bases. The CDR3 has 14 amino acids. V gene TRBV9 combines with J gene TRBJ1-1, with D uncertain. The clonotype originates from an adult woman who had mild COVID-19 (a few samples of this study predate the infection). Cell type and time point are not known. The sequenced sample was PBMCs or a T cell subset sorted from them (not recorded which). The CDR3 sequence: CASSVEEKLTEAFF. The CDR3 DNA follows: TGTGCCAGCAGCGTAGAGGAGAAGCTGACTGAAGCTTTCTTT.